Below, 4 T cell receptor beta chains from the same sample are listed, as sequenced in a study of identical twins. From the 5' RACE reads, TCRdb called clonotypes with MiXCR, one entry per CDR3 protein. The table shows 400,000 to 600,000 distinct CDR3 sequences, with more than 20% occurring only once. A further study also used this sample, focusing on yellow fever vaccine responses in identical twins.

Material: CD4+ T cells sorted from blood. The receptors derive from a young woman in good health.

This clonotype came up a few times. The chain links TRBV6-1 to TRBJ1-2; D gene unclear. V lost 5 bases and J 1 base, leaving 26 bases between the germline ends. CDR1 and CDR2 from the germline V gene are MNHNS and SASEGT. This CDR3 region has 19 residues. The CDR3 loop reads CASSPAAGRHQGYNYGYTF. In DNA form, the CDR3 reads TGTGCCAGCAGTCCGGCCGCCGGACGCCACCAAGGTTATAACTATGGCTACACCTTC.

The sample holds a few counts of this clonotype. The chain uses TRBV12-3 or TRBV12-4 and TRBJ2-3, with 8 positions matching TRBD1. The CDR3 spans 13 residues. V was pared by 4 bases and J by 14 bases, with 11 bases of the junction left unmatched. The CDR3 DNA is TGTGCCAGCAGTTACTCCGGGACAGGCCCGTGGTATTTT. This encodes CASSYSGTGPWYF.

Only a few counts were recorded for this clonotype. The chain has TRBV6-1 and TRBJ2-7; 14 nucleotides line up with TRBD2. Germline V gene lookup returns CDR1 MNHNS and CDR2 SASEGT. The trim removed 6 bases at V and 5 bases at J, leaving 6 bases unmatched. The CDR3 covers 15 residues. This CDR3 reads CASSRLAGGPNEQYF. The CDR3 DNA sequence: TGTGCCAGCAGCCGACTAGCGGGAGGGCCCAACGAGCAGTACTTC.

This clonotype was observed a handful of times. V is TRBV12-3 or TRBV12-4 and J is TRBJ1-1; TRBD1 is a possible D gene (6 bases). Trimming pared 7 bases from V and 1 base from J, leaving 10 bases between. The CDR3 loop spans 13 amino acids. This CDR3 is CASKKGQNTEAFF. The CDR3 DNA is TGTGCCAGCAAGAAGGGACAGAACACTGAAGCTTTCTTT.